This T cell receptor (beta chain) emerged from a study of cytotoxic CD8 clonotypes in ibrutinib-treated CLL. Looked up from germline, CDR1 is GTSNPN and CDR2 is SVGIG (reference sequence). This CDR3 has 11 residues. V was shortened by 4 bases and J by 3 bases, with 7 bases between the two germline ends. This table comes from immunoSEQ multiplex PCR, and its TCRdb copy is limited to in-frame clones, with some not included. Among some 200,000 clones listed, 75% to 85% were seen once. The source is a human donor with chronic lymphocytic leukemia. V and J are TRBV30 and TRBJ2-7, with a possible D match to TRBD1 (5 bases). Sequenced material: PBMCs, taken after 12 months of ibrutinib treatment. Here the CDR3 reads CAWTTGYEQYF. CDR3 in DNA: TGTGCCTGGACTACAGGCTACGAGCAGTACTTC.